The following is a T cell receptor beta chain sequence with its context. This sample was taken from a study of shared clonotypes between healthy human individuals. Every immunoSEQ plate was one replicate of a subset's evenly spread DNA. The DNA input per sorted-subset replicate PCR was roughly 0.2 ug, corresponding to roughly 30,000 T cell genomes. This table comes from immunoSEQ multiplex PCR, and its TCRdb copy is limited to in-frame clones, with some not included. Here the sample spans millions of clones, 95% being singletons. Germline loops: CDR1 LNHNV, CDR2 YYDKDF (reference sequence). With 2 bases removed from V and 0 bases from J, the gap between germline ends came to 10 bases. The CDR3 consists of 15 residues.

The sample consisted of naive CD4+ T cells sorted from blood. Specified subset: CD45RA+ positively selected. This sequence was found in a man aged 18 to 29 in good health. The genes are TRBV15 and TRBJ1-2, with D uncertain. The CDR3 protein is CATSRPDEANYGYTF. The CDR3, as DNA: TGTGCCACCAGCAGACCTGACGAAGCTAACTATGGCTACACCTTC.